This TCR beta chain was recorded in a study of T cell responses to AZD1222 COVID-19 vaccine. Study background: Combined were second doses at about 4 or about 12 weeks. Study-wide results and caveats: Clonal diversity was possibly underestimated, and the donors were mostly white British, with more females. Baseline seropositives among AZD1222 recipients totaled only five to seven.

Concerning this clone itself: Its antigen is still unknown.

Assay: immunoSEQ multiplex PCR; the TCRdb copy retains only in-frame clones and omits some. The top ten hold more than 4.5% of the sample, which has approximately 88,000 clones, around 90% seen once. The receptor was derived from an adult in good health. This specimen consisted of peripheral blood, obtained on day 0 of AZD1222 vaccination.

DNA for the CDR3: TGCGCCAGCAGCTTAACCACGGACAGTTACAATGAGCAGTTCTTC. Translation: CASSLTTDSYNEQFF. The V gene is TRBV5-1, the J gene TRBJ2-1, with TRBD1 as a possible D gene (6 bases). Germline values: CDR1 SGHRS, CDR2 YFSETQ. This CDR3 region has 15 residues. V lost 2 bases and J lost 4, with 13 bases in between.